These 10 T cell receptor beta chains originate from one sample sequenced in a study of blood T cells in healthy people across ages. Together with a sample-barcoded 5' primer, a J-beta primer mix was included in a second PCR lasting about 7 to 11 cycles. TCRdb reanalysed the 5' RACE reads using MiXCR and keeps one entry per CDR3 protein. The sample yields over 1.5 million distinct CDR3 sequences, around half seen once. Sequenced sample: blood. These receptors were taken from a middle-aged woman in good health.

CDR3 in amino acids: CASSYLGARTEAFF. The CDR3, as DNA: TGTGCCAGCAGTTACCTGGGGGCGCGGACTGAAGCTTTCTTT. The chain uses TRBV6-5 and TRBJ1-1; D may be TRBD1 (6 bases). The CDR3 is 14 amino acids. Looked up from germline, CDR1 is MNHEY and CDR2 is SVGAGI. V lost 2 bases, J lost 5 bases, and 12 bases lay in between.

This clonotype was counted between two and nine times. The rearrangement uses TRBV27 and TRBJ2-5, with 7 bases that match TRBD1. Germline CDR1 is MNHEY and CDR2 is SMNVEV (reference sequence). The trim removed 7 bases at V and 2 bases at J, leaving 13 bases unmatched. CDR3 length equals 16 residues. In DNA form, the CDR3 reads TGTGCCAGCAAGAGACAGGGCGTGGTGGGGCAAGAGACCCAGTACTTC. Translating it yields CASKRQGVVGQETQYF.

V gene TRBV3-1 combines with J gene TRBJ1-2; 9 bases agree with TRBD1. V was clipped by 3 bases and J by 2 bases; unmatched bases: 4. This CDR3 has 15 amino acids. CDR1 and CDR2 (germline): LGHDT, YNNKEL (reference sequence). CDR3 DNA sequence: TGTGCCAGCAGCCATTACACAGGGGGCAACTATGGCTACACCTTC. The encoded protein is CASSHYTGGNYGYTF.

The chain couples TRBV7-9 to TRBJ1-4; D is possibly TRBD1 (6 bases). Per the germline V gene, CDR1 is SEHNR and CDR2 is FQNEAQ (reference sequence). Trimming cost V 5 bases and J 6 bases, with 19 bases left between them. CDR3 length: 16 residues. CDR3 sequence: CASSTPSGDIYEKLFF. CDR3 nucleotide sequence: TGTGCCAGCAGCACGCCGAGCGGGGACATTTATGAAAAACTGTTTTTT.

This chain links TRBV20-1 with TRBJ2-7, with a possible D match to TRBD2 (6 bases). Trimming took off 5 bases at V and 0 bases at J, with 14 bases between the two ends. Per the germline V gene, CDR1 is DFQATT and CDR2 is SNEGSKA (reference sequence). The CDR3 totals 14 residues. DNA for the CDR3: TGCAGTGCTCACCGGGACGGGAGCTCCTACGAGCAGTACTTC. It yields the protein CSAHRDGSSYEQYF.

The V gene is TRBV7-2, the J gene TRBJ2-3, with 9 nucleotides matching TRBD2. From germline, CDR1 is SGHTA and CDR2 FQGNSA. The junction had 8 bases not matched to a gene; V was cut back by 5 bases and J by 11 bases. This CDR3 spans 13 amino acids. The CDR3 sequence: CASSPVAGGLQYF. Here the CDR3 DNA reads TGTGCCAGCAGCCCCGTCGCGGGGGGGCTGCAGTATTTT. The whole variable domain, remainder taken from reference TRBV7-2 and TRBJ2-3, is GAGVSQSPSNKVTEKGKDVELRCDPISGHTALYWYRQSLGQGLEFLIYFQGNSAPDKSGLPSDRFSAERTGGSVSTLTIQRTQQEDSAVYLCASSPVAGGLQYFGPGTRLTVL.

The CDR3 sequence: CASSVAGTSGLDTQYF. DNA of the CDR3: TGTGCCAGCAGCGTAGCTGGGACTAGTGGGCTAGATACGCAGTATTTT. This sequence joins TRBV9 and TRBJ2-3; the match to TRBD2 covers 8 bases. CDR1 and CDR2 (germline): SGDLS, YYNGEE. This CDR3 comprises 16 residues. Trimming cost V 0 bases and J 5 bases; bases outside gene matches: 8.

The rearrangement uses TRBV4-3 and TRBJ2-1; 8 bases line up with TRBD1. Unmatched junction bases numbered 6, after V lost 0 bases and J lost 8 bases. The germline CDR1 and CDR2 sequences are LGHNA and YSLEER. This CDR3 comprises 15 residues. This chain's CDR3 is CASSQDLGRGHEQFF. In DNA, the CDR3 is TGCGCCAGCAGCCAAGATCTAGGCAGGGGGCATGAGCAGTTCTTC.

This clonotype was recorded only once. The chain recombines TRBV9 with TRBJ2-3, with unresolved D. V was shortened by 6 bases and J by 5 bases, with 13 bases between the two germline ends. The CDR3 is 13 residues long. From germline, CDR1 is SGDLS and CDR2 YYNGEE. This chain's CDR3 is CASTAGSGDTQYF. The CDR3 DNA reads TGTGCCAGCACCGCCGGCTCAGGAGATACGCAGTATTTT.

The chain recombines TRBV24-1 with TRBJ2-3; 7 nucleotides agree with TRBD2. This CDR3 contains 16 residues. Germline assignment: CDR1 KGHDR and CDR2 SFDVKD. The V segment lost 3 bases and the J segment 1 base; nucleotides outside the gene matches: 6. This CDR3 reads CATSDAVGLGTDTQYF. The CDR3 DNA follows: TGTGCCACCAGTGATGCCGTTGGACTAGGCACAGATACGCAGTATTTT.